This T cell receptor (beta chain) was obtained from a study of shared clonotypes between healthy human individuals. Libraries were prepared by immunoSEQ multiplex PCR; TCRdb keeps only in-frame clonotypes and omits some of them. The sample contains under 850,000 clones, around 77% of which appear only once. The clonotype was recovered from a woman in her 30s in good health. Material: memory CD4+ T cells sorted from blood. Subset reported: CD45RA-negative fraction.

As DNA, the CDR3 is TGCGCCAGCAGCCCGGAACCCCCAGCGGGTTATCCGACTACTAGCACAGATACGCAGTATTTT. Translating gives CASSPEPPAGYPTTSTDTQYF. J is TRBJ2-3 and V is TRBV5-1; a weak D match, TRBD2 (6 bases). The germline V and J ends were trimmed by 4 bases and 0 bases, with 30 bases remaining between them. The CDR3 consists of 21 residues. Per germline, CDR1 SGHRS and CDR2 YFSETQ.